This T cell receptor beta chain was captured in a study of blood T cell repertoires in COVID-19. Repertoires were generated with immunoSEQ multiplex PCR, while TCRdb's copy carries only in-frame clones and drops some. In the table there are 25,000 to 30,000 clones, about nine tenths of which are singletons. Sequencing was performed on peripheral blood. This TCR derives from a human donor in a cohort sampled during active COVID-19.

CDR3 sequence: CASSWTGHSNQPQHF. DNA of the CDR3: TGTGCCAGCAGTTGGACCGGACATAGCAATCAGCCCCAGCATTTT. The chain uses TRBV28 and TRBJ1-5; TRBD1 might be the D (5 bases). Germline V gives CDR1 MDHEN, CDR2 SYDVKM. The CDR3 totals 15 residues. Deletions cut 4 bases from V and 0 bases from J, with 10 bases between. Drawing the rest from reference TRBV28 and TRBJ1-5, the complete variable domain is DVKVTQSSRYLVKRTGEKVFLECVQDMDHENMFWYRQDPGLGLRLIYFSYDVKMKEKGDIPEGYSVSREKKERFSLILESASTNQTSMYLCASSWTGHSNQPQHFGDGTRLSIL.